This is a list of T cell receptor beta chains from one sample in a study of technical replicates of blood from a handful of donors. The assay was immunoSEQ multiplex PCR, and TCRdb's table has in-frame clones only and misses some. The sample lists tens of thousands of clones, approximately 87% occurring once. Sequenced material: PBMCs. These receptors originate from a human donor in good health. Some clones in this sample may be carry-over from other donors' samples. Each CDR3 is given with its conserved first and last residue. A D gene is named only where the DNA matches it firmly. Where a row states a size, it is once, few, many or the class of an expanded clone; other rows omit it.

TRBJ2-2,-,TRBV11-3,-,TGTGCCAGCAGCCTCGACTCCGGGGAGCTGTTTTTT,CASSLDSGELFF
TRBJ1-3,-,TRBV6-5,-,TGTGCCAGCAGTTACAACACTGGAAACACCATATATTTT,CASSYNTGNTIYF
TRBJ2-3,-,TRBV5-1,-,TGCGCCAGCAGCTTCGGGGAAAGCACAGATACGCAGTATTTT,CASSFGESTDTQYF
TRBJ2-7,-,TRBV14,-,TGTGCCAGCAGCCAAGATCCCGGGTACGAGCAGTACTTC,CASSQDPGYEQYF
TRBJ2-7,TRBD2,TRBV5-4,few,TGTGCCAGCAGCAAGCTAGCGGGAGGTTCCTACGAGCAGTACTTC,CASSKLAGGSYEQYF
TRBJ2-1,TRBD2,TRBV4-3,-,TGCGCCAGCAGCCAAGAGCCGACTAGCGGCTACAATGAGCAGTTCTTC,CASSQEPTSGYNEQFF
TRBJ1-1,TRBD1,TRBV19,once,TGTGCCAGTAGTAAACACGGCAGGGGGAATACTGAAGCTTTCTTT,CASSKHGRGNTEAFF
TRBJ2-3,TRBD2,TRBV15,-,TGTGCCACCAGCAGATCAAAGCGGGAGTGGGATACGCAGTATTTT,CATSRSKREWDTQYF
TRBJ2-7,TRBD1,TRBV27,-,TGTGCCAGCAGCCTCATAACAAACAGGGGGCATGGGGAGCAGTACTTC,CASSLITNRGHGEQYF
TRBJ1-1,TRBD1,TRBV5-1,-,TGCGCCAGCAGCTGGACAGGGAGAACTGAAGCTTTCTTT,CASSWTGRTEAFF
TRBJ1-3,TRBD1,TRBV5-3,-,TGTGCCAGAACTGGGACAGGGGACATACTCTCTGGAAACACCATATATTTT,CARTGTGDILSGNTIYF
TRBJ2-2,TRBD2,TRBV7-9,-,TGTGCCAGCAGCCGAAATCAAGCGGGAGGCGGCACCGGGGAGCTGTTTTTT,CASSRNQAGGGTGELFF
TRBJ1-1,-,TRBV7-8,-,TGTGCCAGCAGCTTACGGGGCACTGAAGCTTTCTTT,CASSLRGTEAFF
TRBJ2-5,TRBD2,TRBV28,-,TGTGCCAGCGGACGGGACTACCACATCACCCAGTACTTC,CASGRDYHITQYF
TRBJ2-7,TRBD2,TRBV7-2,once,TGTGCCAGCAGCTTGGGGACTAGCGGGAGTGGAGAGCAGTACTTC,CASSLGTSGSGEQYF
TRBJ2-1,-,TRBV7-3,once,TGTGCCAGCAGCTCATCGGGACAACACAATGAGCAGTTCTTC,CASSSSGQHNEQFF
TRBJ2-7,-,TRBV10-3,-,TGTGCCATCAGTGAGTCGACATCAAGTTGGTACTTC,CAISESTSSWYF
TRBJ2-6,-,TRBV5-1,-,TGCGCCAGCAGCTCCAGTGCAAAGTCGGGGGCCAACGTCCTGACTTTC,CASSSSAKSGANVLTF
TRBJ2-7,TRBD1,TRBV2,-,TGTGCCAGCAGAATTACCGGGACAGGGGGCGACGAGCAGTACTTC,CASRITGTGGDEQYF
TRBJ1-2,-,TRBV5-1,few,TGCGCCAGCAGCGTGAACGAGGGCGGCTACACCTTC,CASSVNEGGYTF
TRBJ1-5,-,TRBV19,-,TGTGCCAGTAGTATTGTGGGGGCCCATCAGCCCCAGCATTTT,CASSIVGAHQPQHF
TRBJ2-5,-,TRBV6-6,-,TGTGCCAGCAGTACAAAAGAGACCCAGTACTTC,CASSTKETQYF
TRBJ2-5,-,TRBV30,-,TGTGCCTGGAAGTTAGGCTTTTCGGGGGAGACCCAGTACTTC,CAWKLGFSGETQYF
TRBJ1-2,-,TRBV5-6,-,TGTGCCAGCAGCTTGGTGGGGGCGGCTAACTATGGCTACACCTTC,CASSLVGAANYGYTF
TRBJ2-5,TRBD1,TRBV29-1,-,TGCAGCGCTGGACAGGGGCTGGAGACCCAGTACTTC,CSAGQGLETQYF
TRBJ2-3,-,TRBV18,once,TGTGCCAGCTCCCAGATCGCGGTAGATACGCAGTATTTT,CASSQIAVDTQYF
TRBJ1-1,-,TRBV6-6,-,TGTGCCAGCAGTTACGAGCGAAACACTGAAGCTTTCTTT,CASSYERNTEAFF
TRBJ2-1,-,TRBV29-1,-,TGCAGCGTTGAAGTTGCGGCCTGGGTAAATGAGCAGTTCTTC,CSVEVAAWVNEQFF
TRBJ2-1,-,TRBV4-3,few,TGCGCCAGCAGCCAACGGACTGCCCCCCATGAGCAGTTCTTC,CASSQRTAPHEQFF
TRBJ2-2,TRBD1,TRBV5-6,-,TGTGCCAGCAGCTTGGAGGCAGGGGGCTCGGGCGGGGAGCTGTTTTTT,CASSLEAGGSGGELFF
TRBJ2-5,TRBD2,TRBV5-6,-,TGTGCCAGCAGCTTGGCAGTAGCGGGCAGAGAGACCCAGTACTTC,CASSLAVAGRETQYF
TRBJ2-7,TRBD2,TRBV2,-,TGTGCCAGCAGGGCGGGACTAGCGGGAGGGCTGCGGTACGAGCAGTACTTC,CASRAGLAGGLRYEQYF
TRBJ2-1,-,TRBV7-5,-,TGTGCCAGAATTTTTAGCGGGAGGTACAATGAGCAGTTCTTC,CARIFSGRYNEQFF
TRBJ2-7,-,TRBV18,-,TGTGCCAGCTCACCAGACAGAAACGAGCAGTACTTC,CASSPDRNEQYF
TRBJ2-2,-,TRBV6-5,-,TGTGCCAGCGGGAGGGGGGAGCTGTTTTTT,CASGRGELFF
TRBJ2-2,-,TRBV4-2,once,TGTGCCAGCAGCCCCTACGGAGGACCAAACACCGGGGAGCTGTTTTTT,CASSPYGGPNTGELFF
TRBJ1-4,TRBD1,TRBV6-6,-,TGTGCCAGCAGTTTCTCCGGGACAGGGGACGAAAAACTGTTTTTT,CASSFSGTGDEKLFF